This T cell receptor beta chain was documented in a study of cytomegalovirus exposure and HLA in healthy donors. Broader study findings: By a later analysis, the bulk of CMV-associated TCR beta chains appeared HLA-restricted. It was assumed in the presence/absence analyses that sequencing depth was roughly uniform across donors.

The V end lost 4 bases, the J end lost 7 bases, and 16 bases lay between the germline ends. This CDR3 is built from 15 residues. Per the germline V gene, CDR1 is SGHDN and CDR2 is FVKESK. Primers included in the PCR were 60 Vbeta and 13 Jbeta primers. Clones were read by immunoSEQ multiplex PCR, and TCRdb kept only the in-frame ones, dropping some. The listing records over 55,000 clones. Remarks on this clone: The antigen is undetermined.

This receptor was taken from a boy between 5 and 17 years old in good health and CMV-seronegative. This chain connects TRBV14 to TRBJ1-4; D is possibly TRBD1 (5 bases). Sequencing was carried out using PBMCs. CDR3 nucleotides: TGTGCCAGCAGCCCAGTCAGGGCGGTTGGTGAAAAACTGTTTTTT. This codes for CASSPVRAVGEKLFF.